This record concerns one T cell receptor (beta chain) sequence. Its antigen is not identified. The sample originates from a study of cytomegalovirus exposure and HLA in healthy donors. Whole-study context: Inside one of the first data releases sat 85 million or so unique TCRs taken from HLA-typed donors. Findings and limits, study-wide: The later analysis indicated that the majority of CMV-associated TCR beta chains appeared HLA-restricted. Rarity held for most TCR sequences, but there were some public TCRs that occurred in many donors.

CDR1 GTSNPN and CDR2 SVGIG come from the germline V gene (reference sequence). Trimming took 0 bases from V and 5 from J, leaving 13 bases between them. This CDR3 is built from 14 residues. PCR amplification relied on 60 Vbeta primers (plus 13 Jbeta primers). Sequenced by immunoSEQ multiplex PCR; TCRdb stores in-frame clones only, minus some. The sample table includes over 110,000 clones. This sequence originates from a male donor in good health and CMV-seronegative. This chain joins TRBV30 and TRBJ1-2; D is possibly TRBD1 (6 bases). Input material: PBMCs. The CDR3 reads CAWSVGGIDYGYTF. In DNA form, the CDR3 reads TGTGCCTGGAGTGTAGGGGGTATAGATTATGGCTACACCTTC.